This note documents a single TCR beta chain sequence. The target antigen is unknown. This sample stems from a study of naive and memory T cell subsets. Study-level points and caveats: Naive repertoires, especially CD8, held a few larger clonotypes, possibly memory cells re-expressing CD45RA.

Overnight CMV lysate stimulation of fresh PBMCs defined donor CMV status by CD4+ IFNgamma. This CDR3 spans 14 amino acids. V was shortened by 6 bases and J by 4 bases, with 12 bases between the two germline ends. Both TRBC1 and TRBC2 were covered by a beta constant-region primer of two equimolar oligonucleotides. Ligated cDNA was amplified by four rounds of PCR with nested alpha and beta constant-region primers and SP2. One entry per CDR3 protein, called by TCRdb with MiXCR from the UMI-ligation and nested PCR reads. The sample lists 130,000 to 150,000 distinct CDR3 sequences; 20% to 25% were seen once.

The rearrangement links TRBV12-3 or TRBV12-4 to TRBJ2-2; possibly TRBD1 for D (5 bases). The TCR comes from a human donor in good health. What was sequenced was naive CD4+ T cells from blood. CDR3 coding DNA: TGTGCCAGCAGCGTAACAGGAACCACCGGGGAGCTGTTTTTT. Translating gives CASSVTGTTGELFF.